This TCR beta chain is drawn from a study of CD8 T cells in ankylosing spondylitis (dated by TCRdb to about 2017). As for the study more broadly: T cell receptor beta repertoires were profiled in healthy donors and ankylosing spondylitis patients so that disease-linked TCR variants could be found. Samples of peripheral blood were taken, and for ankylosing spondylitis patients, synovial fluid was collected as well. The full study cohort was made up of about two dozen ankylosing spondylitis patients and 108 healthy donors.

TCRdb lists the instrument as Illumina HiSeq 2500. TCR beta libraries were prepared by quantitative 5'-RACE with molecular barcodes. Regarding the original processing steps: To identify disease-linked TCR variants, a new computational method was used, one built on a probabilistic model of VDJ rearrangement. TCRdb ran its own pipeline on the public reads, namely fastp trimming at Q25 and MiXCR clone calling, and kept in-frame beta chains. Here each entry gathers all rows of one CDR3 protein and keeps the most common genes and DNA. TCRdb, not the authors, supplied the V and J calls. Within this sample are under 250,000 distinct CDR3 sequences, with around 24% of them counted one time only. Less than 8.5% of the sample is held by the ten biggest clonotypes. This clonotype was seen more than once but under ten times. It has no known antigen specificity. No base quality values were provided; no much bigger clone lies one nucleotide off.

The CDR1 and CDR2 encoded by the germline V gene are MNHEY and SVGAGI. The CDR3, from cysteine to phenylalanine, totals 15 residues. The retained sequence is limited to the CDR3, 45 bases, with the frame set at the first base. V and J lose 0 bases and 1 base, and a span of 9 bases separates them. What the authors observed across the whole study: A CD8+ phenotype was shown by the disease-linked clones, which were found at relatively low frequencies in peripheral blood. The disease-linked clones were reported as significantly enriched in matched synovial fluid samples from ankylosing spondylitis patients. Blood from ankylosing spondylitis patients appeared to be characterized by a TCR beta motif made up of 8 or 9 highly homologous amino acid variants. Some motif variants had previously been reported in the synovial fluid and blood of reactive arthritis patients, which suggests shared mechanisms of disease initiation.

Sequencing was carried out using blood, either unsorted or a sorted T cell fraction (not recorded which). This TCR derives from a male donor with ankylosing spondylitis or in good health (not recorded which). The chain was built from TRBV6-5 and TRBJ2-5; there is no confident call for the D gene. The CDR3 reads as follows: CASSYSIGIQETQYF. The DNA reads TGTGCCAGCAGTTACTCGATAGGGATCCAAGAGACCCAGTACTTC.